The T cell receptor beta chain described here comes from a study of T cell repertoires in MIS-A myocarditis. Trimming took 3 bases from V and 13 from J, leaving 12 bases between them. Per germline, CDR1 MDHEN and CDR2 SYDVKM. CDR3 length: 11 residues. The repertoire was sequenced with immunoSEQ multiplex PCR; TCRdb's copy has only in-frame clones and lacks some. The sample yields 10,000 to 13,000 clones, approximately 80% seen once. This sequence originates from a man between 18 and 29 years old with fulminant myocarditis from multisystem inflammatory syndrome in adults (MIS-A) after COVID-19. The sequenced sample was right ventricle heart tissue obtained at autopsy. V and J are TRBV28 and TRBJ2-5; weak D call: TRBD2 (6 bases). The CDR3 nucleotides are TGTGCCAGCAGTTTCGGGAGCCGAGGGTACTTC. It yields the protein CASSFGSRGYF.